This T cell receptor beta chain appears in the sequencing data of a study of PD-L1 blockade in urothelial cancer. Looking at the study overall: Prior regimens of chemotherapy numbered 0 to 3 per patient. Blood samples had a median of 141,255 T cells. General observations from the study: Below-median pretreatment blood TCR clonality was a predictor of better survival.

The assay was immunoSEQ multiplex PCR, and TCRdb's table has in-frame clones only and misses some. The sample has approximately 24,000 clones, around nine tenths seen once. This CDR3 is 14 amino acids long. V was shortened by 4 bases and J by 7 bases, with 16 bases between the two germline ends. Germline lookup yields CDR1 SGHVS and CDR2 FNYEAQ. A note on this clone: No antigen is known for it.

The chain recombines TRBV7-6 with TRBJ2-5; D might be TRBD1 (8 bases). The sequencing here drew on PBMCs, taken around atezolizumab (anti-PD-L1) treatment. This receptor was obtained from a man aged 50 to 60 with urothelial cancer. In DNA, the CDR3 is TGTGCCAGCAGCTACGGACAGGGCGGGGGGACCCAGTACTTC. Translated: CASSYGQGGGTQYF.